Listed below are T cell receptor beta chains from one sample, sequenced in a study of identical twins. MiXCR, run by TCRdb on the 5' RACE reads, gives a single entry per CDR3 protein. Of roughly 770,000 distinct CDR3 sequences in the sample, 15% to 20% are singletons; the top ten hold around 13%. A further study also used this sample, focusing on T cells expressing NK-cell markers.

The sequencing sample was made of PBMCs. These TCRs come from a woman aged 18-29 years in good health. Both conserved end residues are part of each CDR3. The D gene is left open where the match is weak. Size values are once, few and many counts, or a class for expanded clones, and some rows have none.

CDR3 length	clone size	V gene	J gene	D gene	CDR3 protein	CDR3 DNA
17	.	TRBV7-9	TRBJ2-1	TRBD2	CASSDTTGTSGGGEQFF	TGTGCCAGCAGCGATACAACCGGGACTAGCGGGGGGGGTGAGCAGTTCTTC
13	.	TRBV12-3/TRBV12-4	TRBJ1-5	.	CASLGFGNQPQHF	TGTGCCAGCTTGGGTTTCGGGAATCAGCCCCAGCATTTT
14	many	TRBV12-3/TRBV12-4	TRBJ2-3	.	CASSLGRSTGTQYF	TGTGCCAGCAGTTTAGGGAGATCCACGGGTACGCAGTATTTT
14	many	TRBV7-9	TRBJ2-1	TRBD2	CASSFTSGLGGQFF	TGTGCCAGCAGCTTCACTAGCGGCTTGGGCGGGCAGTTCTTC
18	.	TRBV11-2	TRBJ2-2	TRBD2	CASSLIAGGLQGTGELFF	TGTGCCAGCAGCTTAATAGCGGGAGGACTCCAGGGGACCGGGGAGCTGTTTTTT
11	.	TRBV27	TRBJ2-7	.	CASRTNYEQYF	TGTGCCAGCAGAACTAACTACGAGCAGTACTTC
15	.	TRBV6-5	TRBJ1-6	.	CASSLGHGGSSPLHF	TGTGCCAGCAGTTTGGGACACGGCGGGAGTTCGCCCCTCCACTTT
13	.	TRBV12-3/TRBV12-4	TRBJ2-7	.	CASSLGGRLEQYF	TGTGCCAGCAGTTTAGGGGGGCGTCTCGAGCAGTACTTC
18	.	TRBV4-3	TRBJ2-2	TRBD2	CASSQGLAGEGAAGELFF	TGCGCCAGCAGCCAGGGACTAGCGGGAGAAGGGGCGGCCGGGGAGCTGTTTTTT
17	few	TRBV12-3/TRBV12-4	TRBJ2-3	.	CASRPNWRGTGTDTQYF	TGTGCCAGCAGACCTAATTGGAGGGGGACAGGCACAGATACGCAGTATTTT
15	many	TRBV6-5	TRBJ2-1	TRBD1	CASSLDRGGSNEQFF	TGTGCCAGCAGTCTCGACAGGGGAGGTAGCAATGAGCAGTTCTTC
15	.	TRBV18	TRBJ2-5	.	CASSAPVRGRETQYF	TGTGCCAGCTCAGCCCCCGTCCGGGGTCGGGAGACCCAGTACTTC
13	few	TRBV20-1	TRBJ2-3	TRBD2	CSADGGGKDTQYF	TGCAGTGCGGACGGCGGGGGTAAAGATACGCAGTATTTT
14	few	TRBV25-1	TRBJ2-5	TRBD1	CASSATGVGETQYF	TGTGCCAGCAGCGCGACAGGGGTGGGGGAGACCCAGTACTTC
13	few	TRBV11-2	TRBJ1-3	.	CASSLYTGNTIYF	TGTGCCAGCAGCTTGTACACAGGAAACACCATATATTTT
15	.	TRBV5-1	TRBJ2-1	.	CASSLAGWGRDEQFF	TGCGCCAGCAGCTTGGCGGGGTGGGGACGCGATGAGCAGTTCTTC
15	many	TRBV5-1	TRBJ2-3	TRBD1	CASSVDRGYTDTQYF	TGCGCCAGCAGCGTGGACAGGGGATACACAGATACGCAGTATTTT
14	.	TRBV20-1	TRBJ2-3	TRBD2	CSATGTSGPDTQYF	TGCAGTGCTACCGGGACTAGCGGCCCAGATACGCAGTATTTT
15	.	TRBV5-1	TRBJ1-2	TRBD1	CASQPQGARFGGYTF	TGCGCCAGCCAACCACAGGGGGCGCGCTTCGGCGGCTACACCTTC
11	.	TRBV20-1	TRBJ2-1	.	CSAQDGDEQFF	TGCAGTGCACAGGATGGGGATGAGCAGTTCTTC
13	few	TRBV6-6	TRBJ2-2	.	CASSSQHTGELFF	TGTGCCAGCAGTTCGCAGCACACCGGGGAGCTGTTTTTT